One sample yielded the 12 T cell receptor beta chains listed below, sequenced in a study of human T cells and chemical hapten exposure. TCRdb fed the RACE reads into MiXCR, producing one record per CDR3 protein. The sample lists about 74,000 distinct CDR3 sequences, around 30% occurring once. Stated time point: patch test 1, 2 weeks after DPC sensitization. Treatment meaning: therapeutic diphenylcyclopropenone sensitization with weekly scalp DPC. The sample consisted of whole blood, taken in connection with sensitization to the hapten diphenylcyclopropenone (DPC). These receptors originate from a middle-aged man with alopecia areata. Some clones in this sample may be carry-over from other donors' samples.

This clonotype was seen a handful of times. The V gene is TRBV27, the J gene TRBJ2-7; 9 positions match TRBD1. Germline CDR1 reads MNHEY; CDR2 reads SMNVEV (reference sequence). V dropped 4 bases and J dropped 2; count of bases not matched to a gene: 6. CDR3 length: 15 amino acids. Written as DNA, the CDR3 is TGTGCCAGCAGTTCCACGGACAGGGGCACCTACGAGCAGTACTTC. It specifies CASSSTDRGTYEQYF.

The chain links TRBV2 to TRBJ1-5, with TRBD1 matching 7 bases. CDR3 size: 15 residues. V shed 1 base, J shed 6 bases, and the junction held 6 bases outside the gene matches. CDR1 is SNHLY and CDR2 is FYNNEI in the germline V gene. The CDR3 spells CASSEDRGIVQPQHF. The DNA of the CDR3 is TGTGCCAGCAGTGAAGACAGGGGAATCGTTCAGCCCCAGCATTTT.

This clonotype was detected only a few times. The chain carries TRBV30 and TRBJ2-7, with 10 bases matching TRBD1. The CDR3 has 14 residues. CDR1 and CDR2 (germline): GTSNPN, SVGIG (reference sequence). Trimming removed 2 bases from V and 7 bases from J; junction bases left unmatched: 8. The CDR3 DNA follows: TGTGCCTGGAGTTCTGGGACAGGGGTGGGGGAGCAGTACTTC. This sequence encodes CAWSSGTGVGEQYF.

The CDR3 sequence is CASSPRHTNTEAFF. CDR3 nucleotides: TGTGCCAGCAGTCCTCGCCATACAAACACTGAAGCTTTCTTT. The chain carries TRBV28 and TRBJ1-1; D remains ambiguous. Deletions cut 5 bases from V and 2 bases from J, with 12 bases between. CDR1 and CDR2 (germline): MDHEN, SYDVKM. CDR3 size: 14 residues.

This rearrangement joins TRBV7-9 to TRBJ1-1; D perhaps matches TRBD1 (5 bases). V shed 4 bases and J shed 0 bases, with 9 bases lying between them. From germline, CDR1 is SEHNR and CDR2 FQNEAQ (reference sequence). The CDR3 is 14 amino acids. For the CDR3, the DNA is TGTGCCAGCAGCTCTGGAGGGGTGAACACTGAAGCTTTCTTT. Protein product: CASSSGGVNTEAFF.

This clonotype occurred a few times. The chain links TRBV28 to TRBJ1-4, with D tentatively TRBD1 (6 bases). The CDR3 contains 15 residues. Germline V gene lookup returns CDR1 MDHEN and CDR2 SYDVKM. The V end lost 2 bases, the J end lost 3 bases, and 10 bases lay between the germline ends. CDR3 sequence: CASSLRPGANEKLFF. CDR3 nucleotide sequence: TGTGCCAGCAGTTTAAGGCCAGGGGCTAATGAAAAACTGTTTTTT.

This clonotype was picked up a small number of times. This sequence joins TRBV7-6 and TRBJ2-6, with TRBD1 identical over 8 bases. Losses at the gene ends were 8 bases for V and 3 bases for J; bases not matched to a gene: 12. Germline CDR1 SGHVS, CDR2 FNYEAQ. The CDR3 is made up of 17 amino acids. CDR3 sequence reads: CASQGEQGGHGANVLTF. CDR3 DNA: TGTGCCAGCCAAGGAGAACAGGGGGGACATGGGGCCAACGTCCTGACTTTC.

This clonotype was seen a handful of times. The chain links TRBV28 to TRBJ2-2; D not resolved. Germline lookup yields CDR1 MDHEN and CDR2 SYDVKM. The CDR3 totals 13 residues. The ends were cut back, 6 bases at V and 0 bases at J, with 5 bases in the middle. CDR3 sequence: CASRSTNTGELFF. The CDR3 DNA sequence: TGTGCCAGCAGGTCGACGAACACCGGGGAGCTGTTTTTT.

This clonotype was seen more than once but under ten times. V is TRBV7-8 and J is TRBJ2-1; D is unclear. Trimming removed 5 bases at V and 0 bases at J, with 14 bases between. Germline assignment: CDR1 SGHVS and CDR2 FQNEAQ. The CDR3 runs to 16 residues. The CDR3 sequence: CASSKDARSSYNEQFF. In DNA form, the CDR3 reads TGTGCCAGCAGCAAAGACGCCCGGAGCTCCTACAATGAGCAGTTCTTC.

The chain couples TRBV6-2 or TRBV6-3 to TRBJ1-6; D unclear. CDR1 and CDR2 from the germline V gene are MNHEY and SVGEGT. The V gene lost 3 bases and the J gene lost 7 bases, with 4 bases spanning the gap. This CDR3 has 12 residues. The CDR3 sequence: CASSYPNSPLHF. The CDR3 DNA follows: TGTGCCAGCAGTTATCCCAATTCACCCCTCCACTTT.

The gene calls are TRBV6-1 and TRBJ1-1, with D perhaps TRBD1 (5 bases). The CDR3 runs 14 residues. Germline lookup yields CDR1 MNHNS and CDR2 SASEGT. V was shortened by 8 bases and J by 8 bases, with 21 bases between the two germline ends. CDR3 sequence reads: CASVLFFGQGEAFF. DNA for the CDR3: TGTGCCAGCGTCCTTTTTTTCGGGCAGGGAGAAGCTTTCTTT.

The chain uses TRBV12-3 or TRBV12-4 and TRBJ1-5, with D perhaps TRBD1 (6 bases). The CDR3 has 15 amino acids. Trimming removed 1 base at V and 6 bases at J, with 13 bases between. CDR3 protein: CASSLGRQEGQPQHF. The CDR3 bases are TGTGCCAGCAGTTTAGGAAGACAGGAGGGTCAGCCCCAGCATTTT.